These T cell receptor beta chains were read from a single sample in a study of blood T cells in healthy people across ages. TCRdb analysed the 5' RACE reads with MiXCR anew, one entry per CDR3 protein. This sample yields under 750,000 distinct CDR3 sequences, of which roughly 43% are seen a single time; 20% to 25% belongs to the top ten. Sequencing was done on a sample of blood. Source of these receptors: a man aged 80 or over in good health. Both conserved end residues are part of each CDR3. D genes are given only for firm matches. Clone size is shown for a subset of rows, as once, few, many or a class of expanded clone.

d_call	j_call	v_call	clone_size	cdr3_length	cdr3_nt	cdr3_aa
TRBD1	TRBJ1-4	TRBV7-9	.	13	TGTGCCATCTGGACAGGGGCTAATGAAAAACTGTTTTTT	CAIWTGANEKLFF
TRBD1	TRBJ2-5	TRBV11-2	.	16	TGTGCCAGCAGCTACGGCCGGGACAGGGTATACGAGACCCAGTACTTC	CASSYGRDRVYETQYF
.	TRBJ2-5	TRBV7-9	.	17	TGTGCCAGCAGCTTAGCGCGGTCCAACCAGGGTTACAATGAGCAGTACTTC	CASSLARSNQGYNEQYF
.	TRBJ1-4	TRBV29-1	.	11	TGCAGCGTTGAGGTCAATGAAAAACTGTTTTTT	CSVEVNEKLFF
TRBD2	TRBJ2-2	TRBV6-5	many	15	TGTGCCAGCAGTAAAGGGACTAGAATCCCCGGGGAGCTGTTTTTT	CASSKGTRIPGELFF
.	TRBJ1-2	TRBV7-2	few	14	TGTGCCAGCAGCGCGGCGGGGGGCGACTATGGCTACACCTTC	CASSAAGGDYGYTF
TRBD2	TRBJ2-2	TRBV6-6	.	17	TGTGCCAGCAGTTACGGAGGACTAGGGGAGAACACCGGGGAGCTGTTTTTT	CASSYGGLGENTGELFF
.	TRBJ2-7	TRBV10-3	many	12	TGTGCCATCAGCGCTACGTTAGACGAGCAGTACTTC	CAISATLDEQYF
.	TRBJ2-1	TRBV7-8	.	12	TGTGCCAGCAGCCCCCGGATGAATGAGCAGTTCTTC	CASSPRMNEQFF
.	TRBJ2-4	TRBV6-6	many	14	TGTGCCAGCAGTTACCAGGGATCCAAAAACATTCAGTACTTC	CASSYQGSKNIQYF
.	TRBJ2-7	TRBV20-1	few	14	TGCAGTGCTAGGGAATTTGGGACGGCCTACGAGCAGTACTTC	CSAREFGTAYEQYF
.	TRBJ1-2	TRBV3-1	.	14	TGTGCCGGCAGCCAATTAGGGGTGGGCTATGGCTACACCTTC	CAGSQLGVGYGYTF
.	TRBJ2-6	TRBV4-3	few	15	TGCGCCAGCAGCCAAGAGCGAGGTGGGGCCAACGTCCTGACTTTC	CASSQERGGANVLTF
TRBD1	TRBJ1-1	TRBV12-3/TRBV12-4	.	15	TGTGCCAGCAGACCATCGGGACAGACGAACACTGAAGCTTTCTTT	CASRPSGQTNTEAFF
TRBD1	TRBJ2-7	TRBV20-1	.	18	TGCAGTGCCCTAGAATGGACAGGGCCTTCTCCCCGGGCCTACGAGCAGTACTTC	CSALEWTGPSPRAYEQYF
.	TRBJ2-7	TRBV9	few	15	TGTGCCAGCAGCCATACCGGGACTGGGACCTACGAGCAGTACTTC	CASSHTGTGTYEQYF
TRBD2	TRBJ2-1	TRBV7-9	few	16	TGTGCCAGCAGGCCGACTAGCGGGAGGGCCGCCAGTGAGCAGTTCTTC	CASRPTSGRAASEQFF
TRBD2	TRBJ2-1	TRBV12-3/TRBV12-4	.	14	TGTGCCAGCAGTTTTAACCTAGCGGGGCATGAGCAGTTCTTC	CASSFNLAGHEQFF
TRBD1	TRBJ2-1	TRBV12-3/TRBV12-4	few	14	TGTGCCAGCAGTCACGACAGGGGGGAGAATGAGCAGTTCTTC	CASSHDRGENEQFF
.	TRBJ2-1	TRBV15	few	17	TGTGCCACCAGCGGACTGAGTGGGCAGTCCGCGACCGCCGAGCAGTTCTTC	CATSGLSGQSATAEQFF
.	TRBJ1-1	TRBV20-1	few	13	TGCAGTGCTAAGAGTTGGCAGAACACTGAAGCTTTCTTT	CSAKSWQNTEAFF
.	TRBJ2-3	TRBV5-5	.	14	TGTGCCAGCAGCTTGGAAAGGGCGACAGATACGCAGTATTTT	CASSLERATDTQYF
TRBD2	TRBJ2-1	TRBV29-1	.	16	TGCAGCGTTGTCGGGGGGACTAGCGGGGGTTACAATGAGCAGTTCTTC	CSVVGGTSGGYNEQFF
TRBD1	TRBJ2-1	TRBV5-1	few	14	TGCGCCAGCAGCGGGACAGGGGGTAGAGATGAGCAGTTCTTC	CASSGTGGRDEQFF
.	TRBJ1-2	TRBV7-2	few	11	TGTGCCAGCGCCAGCTACTATGGCTACACCTTC	CASASYYGYTF
.	TRBJ2-7	TRBV7-9	.	15	TGTGCCAGCAGCTCGTGGGACGGTTCCTACAATGAGCAGTACTTC	CASSSWDGSYNEQYF
.	TRBJ2-2	TRBV2	.	15	TGTGCCAGCAGTCCGGCCTATGCGAACACCGGGGAGCTGTTTTTT	CASSPAYANTGELFF
.	TRBJ2-1	TRBV5-4	few	16	TGTGCCAGCACCACCCCGGGGGAGAGCTCCTACAATGAGCAGTTCTTC	CASTTPGESSYNEQFF
TRBD2	TRBJ2-7	TRBV20-1	.	15	TGCAGTGCTAGAGCAAGCCTAGCGGGAGTAGGCGAGCAGTACTTC	CSARASLAGVGEQYF
.	TRBJ2-1	TRBV5-1	.	17	TGCGCCAGCAGCTCCTATACGGTGGAGCGGGCCTACAATGAGCAGTTCTTC	CASSSYTVERAYNEQFF
TRBD2	TRBJ2-1	TRBV5-1	few	15	TGCGCCAGCAGCCGGACTAGCGGGACCTTTGGTGAGCAGTTCTTC	CASSRTSGTFGEQFF
.	TRBJ1-2	TRBV6-2/TRBV6-3	.	19	TGTGCCAGCAGTTACTGGGGCGGAGCCGAGGGGGGAGCTAACTATGGCTACACCTTC	CASSYWGGAEGGANYGYTF
TRBD2	TRBJ2-2	TRBV7-2	few	13	TGTGCCAGCAGCTTCCGACTAGCGTGGGAGCTGTTTTTT	CASSFRLAWELFF
TRBD2	TRBJ2-7	TRBV6-2/TRBV6-3	once	13	TGTGCCAGCAGCGGCGGGGGGACTTACGAGCAGTACTTC	CASSGGGTYEQYF
.	TRBJ1-4	TRBV7-2	.	14	TGTGCCAGCAGCCCAGCCACGGGGGCTGAAAAACTGTTTTTT	CASSPATGAEKLFF
.	TRBJ1-2	TRBV20-1	.	13	TGCAGTGCTATAGAAGGGGGGAACTATGGCTACACCTTC	CSAIEGGNYGYTF
TRBD2	TRBJ2-3	TRBV20-1	.	15	TGCAGTGCCCATCGGGCTAGCGGGAGGTCAGATACGCAGTATTTT	CSAHRASGRSDTQYF
TRBD1	TRBJ2-6	TRBV20-1	few	18	TGCAGTGCCAGTTATACGACAGGGGGTTCCTCTGGGGCCAACGTCCTGACTTTC	CSASYTTGGSSGANVLTF
.	TRBJ2-7	TRBV27	.	13	TGTGCCAGCAGTTTCAGGGAGGCTGGCGAGCAGTACTTC	CASSFREAGEQYF
.	TRBJ2-2	TRBV2	.	14	TGTGCCAGCAGTGAGGGATTCCGAACCGGGGAGCTGTTTTTT	CASSEGFRTGELFF
.	TRBJ1-4	TRBV29-1	.	11	TGCAGCGGCTGGACAAAAGAAAAACTGTTTTTT	CSGWTKEKLFF
TRBD1	TRBJ2-1	TRBV20-1	.	13	TGCAGTGCCCCGACAGGGGCGTACCATGAGCAGTTCTTC	CSAPTGAYHEQFF
TRBD1	TRBJ2-2	TRBV9	few	16	TGTGCCAGCAGCCAAGACAGGGTCCGAGCCACCGGGGAGCTGTTTTTT	CASSQDRVRATGELFF
.	TRBJ1-4	TRBV6-2/TRBV6-3	.	17	TGTGCCAGCAGTTCCCAAGCTACCCCAGCAACTAATGAAAAACTGTTTTTT	CASSSQATPATNEKLFF
.	TRBJ2-7	TRBV5-1	.	18	TGCGCCAGCAGTTCCGGGGGAGGACAGGCGAGAGACCTCTACGAGCAGTACTTC	CASSSGGGQARDLYEQYF
TRBD1	TRBJ1-1	TRBV6-2/TRBV6-3	.	16	TGTGCCAGCGCTTACTCACAGGGGGCACTAAACACTGAAGCTTTCTTT	CASAYSQGALNTEAFF
.	TRBJ2-1	TRBV6-5	.	15	TGTGCCAGCAGTTACTTCGGACGCGGAGGGGAGACCCAGTTCTTC	CASSYFGRGGETQFF
.	TRBJ2-1	TRBV7-2	.	11	TGTGCCAGCAGCCCTAATTTGGAGCAGTTCTTC	CASSPNLEQFF